This is a list of T cell receptor beta chains from one sample in a study of vaccination and CD4 T cells after COVID-19. These TCRs are of unknown antigen specificity. In TCRdb, the PCR reads were re-called with MiXCR into one record per CDR3 protein. This table holds approximately 25,000 distinct CDR3 sequences, around 62% found once. The sequenced sample was CD4+ T cells from blood, cultured in vitro. These receptors were taken from a human donor who had recovered from COVID-19. CDR3s include the opening cysteine and the closing phenylalanine or tryptophan. D genes are given only for firm matches. For some rows the clone size is stated as once, few or many, or as a class when expanded; others skip it.

clone_size: NA; d_call: NA; j_call: TRBJ1-5; v_call: TRBV5-3; cdr3_aa: CASSTRLDQPQHF; cdr3_nt: TGTGCCAGCAGCACCCGACTCGATCAGCCCCAGCATTTT
clone_size: NA; d_call: TRBD2; j_call: TRBJ2-5; v_call: TRBV7-9; cdr3_aa: CAGARGETQYF; cdr3_nt: TGTGCCGGGGCGCGGGGGGAGACCCAGTACTTC
clone_size: few; d_call: TRBD1; j_call: TRBJ2-1; v_call: TRBV6-4; cdr3_aa: CASSDRGLGNEQFF; cdr3_nt: TGTGCCAGCAGTGACAGGGGGCTGGGAAATGAGCAGTTCTTC
clone_size: NA; d_call: NA; j_call: TRBJ1-1; v_call: TRBV12-3/TRBV12-4; cdr3_aa: CASRVNPKEAFF; cdr3_nt: TGTGCCAGCAGGGTCAATCCAAAGGAAGCTTTCTTT
clone_size: few; d_call: NA; j_call: TRBJ2-3; v_call: TRBV19; cdr3_aa: CASSIAGITDTQYF; cdr3_nt: TGTGCCAGTAGTATAGCTGGGATCACAGATACGCAGTATTTT
clone_size: NA; d_call: TRBD2; j_call: TRBJ2-7; v_call: TRBV11-2; cdr3_aa: CASSLGLAGVYEQYF; cdr3_nt: TGTGCCAGCAGCTTAGGGCTAGCGGGAGTCTACGAGCAGTACTTC
clone_size: few; d_call: TRBD2; j_call: TRBJ2-3; v_call: TRBV6-1; cdr3_aa: CASRGYSGGIF; cdr3_nt: TGTGCCAGCAGAGGATATAGCGGGGGAATCTTT
clone_size: NA; d_call: NA; j_call: TRBJ1-1; v_call: TRBV6-1; cdr3_aa: CASSSGGNTEAFF; cdr3_nt: TGTGCCAGCAGCTCGGGCGGTAACACTGAAGCTTTCTTT
clone_size: NA; d_call: NA; j_call: TRBJ2-2; v_call: TRBV29-1; cdr3_aa: CSVRSGSTGELFF; cdr3_nt: TGCAGCGTGAGGTCAGGGTCGACCGGGGAGCTGTTTTTT
clone_size: few; d_call: NA; j_call: TRBJ1-4; v_call: TRBV6-1; cdr3_aa: CASSRGTGRNEKLFF; cdr3_nt: TGTGCCAGCAGTCGTGGCACAGGCCGAAATGAAAAACTGTTTTTT
clone_size: once; d_call: NA; j_call: TRBJ1-5; v_call: TRBV28; cdr3_aa: CASSDFRVNNQPQHF; cdr3_nt: TGTGCCAGCAGTGATTTCAGGGTCAACAATCAGCCCCAGCATTTT
clone_size: NA; d_call: NA; j_call: TRBJ2-7; v_call: TRBV7-2; cdr3_aa: CASSSISVHEQYF; cdr3_nt: TGTGCCAGCAGCTCCATCTCGGTACACGAGCAGTACTTC
clone_size: NA; d_call: TRBD1; j_call: TRBJ1-1; v_call: TRBV7-3; cdr3_aa: CASSQQGARTEAFF; cdr3_nt: TGTGCCAGCAGCCAACAGGGGGCAAGGACTGAAGCTTTCTTT
clone_size: NA; d_call: TRBD1; j_call: TRBJ1-2; v_call: TRBV24-1; cdr3_aa: CATRDRAAGYTF; cdr3_nt: TGTGCCACCAGGGACAGGGCGGCCGGCTACACCTTC
clone_size: few; d_call: NA; j_call: TRBJ1-6; v_call: TRBV7-2; cdr3_aa: CASSPFSAGGSPLHF; cdr3_nt: TGTGCCAGCAGCCCCTTTTCGGCGGGGGGATCACCCCTCCACTTT
clone_size: NA; d_call: NA; j_call: TRBJ1-6; v_call: TRBV27; cdr3_aa: CASSFLASPLHF; cdr3_nt: TGTGCCAGCAGTTTCTTAGCTTCACCCCTCCACTTT
clone_size: NA; d_call: TRBD1; j_call: TRBJ1-2; v_call: TRBV7-8; cdr3_aa: CASSPRQGTAGSYTF; cdr3_nt: TGTGCCAGCAGCCCGAGACAGGGGACCGCTGGAAGCTACACCTTC
clone_size: NA; d_call: TRBD2; j_call: TRBJ2-7; v_call: TRBV7-2; cdr3_aa: CASSLGGGEQYF; cdr3_nt: TGTGCCAGCAGCCTGGGGGGGGGCGAGCAGTACTTC
clone_size: few; d_call: TRBD1; j_call: TRBJ1-4; v_call: TRBV20-1; cdr3_aa: CSARGGRGRNEKLFF; cdr3_nt: TGCAGTGCTAGAGGGGGCAGGGGGCGAAATGAAAAACTGTTTTTT
clone_size: NA; d_call: NA; j_call: TRBJ2-5; v_call: TRBV19; cdr3_aa: CASSPQGLATQYF; cdr3_nt: TGTGCCAGTAGTCCCCAGGGGTTAGCGACCCAGTACTTC
clone_size: NA; d_call: NA; j_call: TRBJ2-4; v_call: TRBV20-1; cdr3_aa: CSARSSFAKNIQYF; cdr3_nt: TGCAGTGCTAGATCTAGCTTCGCCAAAAACATTCAGTACTTC
clone_size: once; d_call: NA; j_call: TRBJ1-5; v_call: TRBV6-5; cdr3_aa: CASSYEGGDNQPQHF; cdr3_nt: TGTGCCAGCAGTTACGAAGGGGGTGACAATCAGCCCCAGCATTTT
clone_size: NA; d_call: NA; j_call: TRBJ1-2; v_call: TRBV7-2; cdr3_aa: CASSLGDGGYTF; cdr3_nt: TGTGCCAGCAGCTTAGGGGACGGAGGCTACACCTTC
clone_size: NA; d_call: NA; j_call: TRBJ2-1; v_call: TRBV6-1; cdr3_aa: CASIRWGYNEQFF; cdr3_nt: TGTGCCAGCATTCGATGGGGCTACAATGAGCAGTTCTTC
clone_size: NA; d_call: NA; j_call: TRBJ2-7; v_call: TRBV6-5; cdr3_aa: CASSYSTRSSTYEQYF; cdr3_nt: TGTGCCAGCAGTTACTCGACGCGCTCGTCGACTTACGAGCAGTACTTC
clone_size: NA; d_call: TRBD1; j_call: TRBJ1-5; v_call: TRBV20-1; cdr3_aa: CSASETGRSNQPQHF; cdr3_nt: TGCAGTGCTAGTGAGACAGGGAGAAGCAATCAGCCCCAGCATTTT
clone_size: NA; d_call: NA; j_call: TRBJ2-3; v_call: TRBV7-2; cdr3_aa: CASSLSPLPTDTQYF; cdr3_nt: TGTGCCAGCAGCTTATCGCCGCTACCCACAGATACGCAGTATTTT
clone_size: NA; d_call: TRBD2; j_call: TRBJ2-3; v_call: TRBV5-4; cdr3_aa: CASTAQSSGRRLSTDTQYF; cdr3_nt: TGTGCCAGCACCGCCCAAAGTAGCGGGAGGAGGCTTAGCACAGATACGCAGTATTTT
clone_size: few; d_call: NA; j_call: TRBJ1-1; v_call: TRBV28; cdr3_aa: CASGLGTSNTEAFF; cdr3_nt: TGTGCCAGCGGCCTCGGGACGTCAAACACTGAAGCTTTCTTT
clone_size: NA; d_call: NA; j_call: TRBJ1-5; v_call: TRBV18; cdr3_aa: CASSPQKGNQPQHF; cdr3_nt: TGTGCCAGCTCACCACAGAAAGGTAACCAGCCCCAGCATTTT
clone_size: NA; d_call: NA; j_call: TRBJ1-3; v_call: TRBV15; cdr3_aa: CATSRDPGSSGNTIYF; cdr3_nt: TGTGCCACCAGCAGAGATCCCGGGAGCTCTGGAAACACCATATATTTT
clone_size: NA; d_call: NA; j_call: TRBJ1-3; v_call: TRBV6-5; cdr3_aa: CASSYSGGSGNTIYF; cdr3_nt: TGTGCCAGCAGTTACTCAGGAGGGTCCGGGAACACCATATATTTT
clone_size: NA; d_call: NA; j_call: TRBJ2-3; v_call: TRBV23-1; cdr3_aa: CASSQAGPSTDTQYF; cdr3_nt: TGCGCCAGCAGTCAAGCGGGACCTAGCACAGATACGCAGTATTTT
clone_size: few; d_call: TRBD1; j_call: TRBJ1-5; v_call: TRBV20-1; cdr3_aa: CSANRGGRGNQPQHF; cdr3_nt: TGCAGTGCTAACAGGGGTGGTCGTGGCAATCAGCCCCAGCATTTT
clone_size: NA; d_call: NA; j_call: TRBJ2-5; v_call: TRBV6-2/TRBV6-3; cdr3_aa: CASSSRVNQQETQYF; cdr3_nt: TGTGCCAGCAGTTCCCGGGTCAACCAACAAGAGACCCAGTACTTC
clone_size: NA; d_call: TRBD1; j_call: TRBJ2-2; v_call: TRBV7-9; cdr3_aa: CASSLGQAYTGELFF; cdr3_nt: TGTGCCAGCAGCTTGGGACAGGCTTACACCGGGGAGCTGTTTTTT
clone_size: NA; d_call: NA; j_call: TRBJ2-1; v_call: TRBV19; cdr3_aa: CASRIQGGGHNEQFF; cdr3_nt: TGTGCCAGTAGGATACAAGGGGGGGGTCACAATGAGCAGTTCTTC
clone_size: few; d_call: NA; j_call: TRBJ2-5; v_call: TRBV6-2/TRBV6-3; cdr3_aa: CASSYSNGPQETQYF; cdr3_nt: TGTGCCAGCAGTTACTCGAACGGGCCTCAAGAGACCCAGTACTTC